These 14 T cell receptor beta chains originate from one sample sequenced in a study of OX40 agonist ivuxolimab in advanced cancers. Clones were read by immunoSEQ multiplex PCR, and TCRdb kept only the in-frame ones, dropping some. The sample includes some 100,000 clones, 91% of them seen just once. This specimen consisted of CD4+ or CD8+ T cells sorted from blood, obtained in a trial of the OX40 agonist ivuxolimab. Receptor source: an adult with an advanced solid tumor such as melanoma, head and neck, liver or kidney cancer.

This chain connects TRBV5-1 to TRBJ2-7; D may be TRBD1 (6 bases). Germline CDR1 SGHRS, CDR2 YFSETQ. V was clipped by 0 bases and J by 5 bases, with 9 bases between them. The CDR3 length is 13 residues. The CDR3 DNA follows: TGCGCCAGCAGCTTGGTGGGGGCGGACGAGCAGTACTTC. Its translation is CASSLVGADEQYF. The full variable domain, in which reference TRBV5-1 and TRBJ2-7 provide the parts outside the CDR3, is KAGVTQTPRYLIKTRGQQVTLSCSPISGHRSVSWYQQTPGQGLQFLFEYFSETQRNKGNFPGRFSGRQFSNSRSEMNVSTLELGDSALYLCASSLVGADEQYFGPGTRLTVT.

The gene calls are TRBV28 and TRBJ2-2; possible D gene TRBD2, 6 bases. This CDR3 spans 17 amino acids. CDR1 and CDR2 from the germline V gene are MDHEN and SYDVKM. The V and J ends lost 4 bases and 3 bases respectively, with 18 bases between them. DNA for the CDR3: TGTGCCAGCAGTTCTGACTGGGAGGAAAGTTACACCGGGGAGCTGTTTTTT. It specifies CASSSDWEESYTGELFF.

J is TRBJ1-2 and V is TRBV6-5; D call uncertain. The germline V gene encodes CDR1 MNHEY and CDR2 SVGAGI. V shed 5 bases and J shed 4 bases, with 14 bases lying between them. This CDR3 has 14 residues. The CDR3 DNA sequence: TGTGCCAGCAGTCCCCGGGCCGCTAGCTATGGCTACACCTTC. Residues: CASSPRAASYGYTF.

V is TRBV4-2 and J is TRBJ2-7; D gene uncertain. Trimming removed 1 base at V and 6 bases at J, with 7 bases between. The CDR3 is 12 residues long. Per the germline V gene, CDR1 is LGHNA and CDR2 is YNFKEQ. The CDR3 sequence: CASSQVKPEQYF. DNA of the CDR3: TGTGCCAGCAGCCAAGTCAAGCCCGAGCAGTACTTC.

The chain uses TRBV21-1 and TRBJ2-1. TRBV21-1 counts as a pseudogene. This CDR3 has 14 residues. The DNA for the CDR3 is TGTGCCAGCAGCTCAGCCAGCTCCTACAATGAGCAGTTCTTC. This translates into CASSSASSYNEQFF.

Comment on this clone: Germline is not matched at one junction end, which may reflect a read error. The CDR3 DNA follows: TGCGCCAGCAGCCGGCAGACTAGCGGGATTTACACTGAGCAGTTCTTC. Translated, it gives CASSRQTSGIYTEQFF. The chain uses TRBV4-3 and TRBJ2-1; 11 bases line up with TRBD2. CDR3 length: 16 residues. In germline, CDR1 is LGHNA, CDR2 YSLEER.

The DNA of the CDR3 is TGTGCCAGCAGTTACTCGGGGACAGACTATGGCTACACCTTC. It yields the protein CASSYSGTDYGYTF. The chain links TRBV6-5 to TRBJ1-2; 7 bases map to TRBD1. Germline V gives CDR1 MNHEY, CDR2 SVGAGI. Germline trimming cut 0 bases from V and 3 bases from J; bases unmatched to any gene: 1. The CDR3 is 14 amino acids.

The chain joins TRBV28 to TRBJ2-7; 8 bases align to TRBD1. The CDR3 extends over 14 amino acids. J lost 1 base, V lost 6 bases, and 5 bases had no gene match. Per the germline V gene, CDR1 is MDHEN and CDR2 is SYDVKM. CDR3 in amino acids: CASRSQGASYEQYF. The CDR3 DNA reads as TGTGCCAGCAGGTCTCAGGGGGCTTCCTACGAGCAGTACTTC.

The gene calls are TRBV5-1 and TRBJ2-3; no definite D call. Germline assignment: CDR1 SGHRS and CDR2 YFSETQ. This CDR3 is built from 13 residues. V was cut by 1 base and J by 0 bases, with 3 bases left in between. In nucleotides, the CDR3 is TGCGCCAGCAGCTTGCAAAGCACAGATACGCAGTATTTT. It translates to CASSLQSTDTQYF. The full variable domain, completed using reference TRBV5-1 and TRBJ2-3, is KAGVTQTPRYLIKTRGQQVTLSCSPISGHRSVSWYQQTPGQGLQFLFEYFSETQRNKGNFPGRFSGRQFSNSRSEMNVSTLELGDSALYLCASSLQSTDTQYFGPGTRLTVL.

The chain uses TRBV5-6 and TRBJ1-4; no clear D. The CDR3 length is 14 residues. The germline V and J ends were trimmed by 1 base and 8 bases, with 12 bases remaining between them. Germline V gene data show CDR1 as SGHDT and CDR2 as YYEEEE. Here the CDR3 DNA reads TGTGCCAGCAGCTTGAGATCCCCCAGGGAAAAACTGTTTTTT. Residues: CASSLRSPREKLFF. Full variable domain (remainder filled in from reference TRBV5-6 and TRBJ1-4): DAGVTQSPTHLIKTRGQQVTLRCSPKSGHDTVSWYQQALGQGPQFIFQYYEEEERQRGNFPDRFSGHQFPNYSSELNVNALLLGDSALYLCASSLRSPREKLFFGSGTQLSVL.

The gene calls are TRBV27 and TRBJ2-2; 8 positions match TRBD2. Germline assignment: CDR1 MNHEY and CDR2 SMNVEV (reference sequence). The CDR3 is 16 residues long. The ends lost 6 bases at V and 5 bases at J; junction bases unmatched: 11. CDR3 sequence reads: CASRPPGLVGTGELFF. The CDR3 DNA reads TGTGCCAGCAGGCCCCCGGGACTAGTGGGGACCGGGGAGCTGTTTTTT.

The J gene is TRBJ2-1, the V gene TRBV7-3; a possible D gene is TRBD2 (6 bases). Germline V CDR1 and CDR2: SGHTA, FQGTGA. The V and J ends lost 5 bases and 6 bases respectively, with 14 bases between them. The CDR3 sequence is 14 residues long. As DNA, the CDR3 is TGTGCCAGCAGCCCGGGACTGGGGAGCAATGAGCAGTTCTTC. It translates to CASSPGLGSNEQFF.

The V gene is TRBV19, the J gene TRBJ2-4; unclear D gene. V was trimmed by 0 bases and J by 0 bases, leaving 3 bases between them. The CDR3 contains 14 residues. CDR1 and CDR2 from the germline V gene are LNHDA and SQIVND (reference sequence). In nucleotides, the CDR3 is TGTGCCAGTAGTATAGATCTAGCCAAAAACATTCAGTACTTC. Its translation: CASSIDLAKNIQYF.

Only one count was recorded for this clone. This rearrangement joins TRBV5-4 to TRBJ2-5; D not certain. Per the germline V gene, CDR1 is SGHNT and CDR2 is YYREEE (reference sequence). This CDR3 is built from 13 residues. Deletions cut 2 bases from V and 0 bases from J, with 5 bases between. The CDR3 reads CASSFGNQETQYF. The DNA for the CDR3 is TGTGCCAGCAGCTTTGGGAACCAAGAGACCCAGTACTTC.